This T cell receptor beta chain was sequenced during a study of blood T cell repertoires in COVID-19. For the study at large: Donors in the United States, Italy and Spain gave samples during acute or convalescent COVID-19. The cDNA or gDNA used as material had been derived from T cells, B-cell-depleted T cells, or PBMCs.

With 1 base removed from V and 8 bases from J, the gap between germline ends came to 18 bases. The CDR3 has 15 amino acids. Germline-derived CDR1 and CDR2 are SGHRS and YFSETQ. Per the authors' pipeline: It was from reference gene primer amplification that nucleated cell counts were estimated. Some clones are missing from TCRdb's copy, which holds only in-frame ones; the method was immunoSEQ multiplex PCR. V, J and clone size reflect that table, while D and trimming were determined from the DNA. The sample includes 95,000 to 110,000 clones, approximately 84% of them seen just once. This clone has a handful of counts.

The chain links TRBV5-1 to TRBJ1-2; tentatively, D is TRBD1 (6 bases). The sequenced sample was peripheral blood. The TCR comes from a human donor in a cohort sampled during active COVID-19. In DNA, the CDR3 is TGCGCCAGCAGCTTGCTCGGGACACCCGGTGAAGGCTACACCTTC. Residues: CASSLLGTPGEGYTF.